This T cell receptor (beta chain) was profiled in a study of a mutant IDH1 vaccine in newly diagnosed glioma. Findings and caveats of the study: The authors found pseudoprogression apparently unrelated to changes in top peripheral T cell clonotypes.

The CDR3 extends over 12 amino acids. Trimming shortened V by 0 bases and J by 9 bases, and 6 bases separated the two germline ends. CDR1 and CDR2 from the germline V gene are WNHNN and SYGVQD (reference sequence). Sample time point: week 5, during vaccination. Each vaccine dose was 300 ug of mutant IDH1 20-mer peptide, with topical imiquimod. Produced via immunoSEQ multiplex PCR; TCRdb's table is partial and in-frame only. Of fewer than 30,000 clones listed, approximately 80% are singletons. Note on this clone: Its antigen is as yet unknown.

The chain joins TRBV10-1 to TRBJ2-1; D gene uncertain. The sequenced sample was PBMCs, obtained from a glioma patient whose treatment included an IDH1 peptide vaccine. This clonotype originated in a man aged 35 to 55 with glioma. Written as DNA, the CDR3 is TGCGCCAGCAGTGAGTCCCTTATTGAGCAGTTCTTC. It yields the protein CASSESLIEQFF.